One T cell receptor beta chain is described in this entry. The sample originates from a study of CD8 T cells in Susac syndrome. With random hexamers, reverse transcription was performed on roughly 0.45 to 1 ug of RNA. MiXCR, applied by TCRdb to the immunoSEQ multiplex PCR reads, yields one record per CDR3 protein. The sample includes 150,000 to 180,000 distinct CDR3 sequences, roughly 95% seen only once; the top ten take about 0.17%. V lost 6 bases to trimming and J lost 7 bases, with 12 bases between them. Germline lookup yields CDR1 SNHLY and CDR2 FYNNEI. The length of the CDR3 is 12 residues. The source of this sequence is a human donor with Susac syndrome. The chain couples TRBV2 to TRBJ2-5; no clear D. The sequencing sample was made of CD4+ T cells from PBMCs. In nucleotides, the CDR3 is TGTGCCAGCAGCTTCGGGCTGGGGACCCAGTACTTC. It specifies CASSFGLGTQYF.